This T cell receptor beta chain was captured by sequencing in a study of CD8+ T cells in alopecia areata. Whole-study results and caveats: Scalp sample data also include resident alphabeta T cells from normal skin.

The sequencing template was cDNA reverse transcribed from extracted RNA. Sequencing used immunoSEQ multiplex PCR; TCRdb keeps in-frame clones, though not all of them. The sample shows 270,000 or so clones, none of them appearing just once. This clone came up a few times. The antigen remains undetermined. All gene names here are mouse names. The read terminates 4 residues ahead of where the CDR3 ends, so the germline J gene completes it. Germline-derived CDR1 and CDR2 are LGHNA and YNLKQL (reference sequence). The CDR3 consists of 14 residues. Researchers sorted pooled cutaneous lymph node cells on the basis of CD4, CD8alpha, NKG2D, NKG2ACE and other markers.

The specimen sequenced was CD4+ T cells sorted from a lymph node. The chain combines TRBV5 with TRBJ2-5; possibly TRBD1 for D (8 bases). This TCR derives from a C3H/HeJ mouse with alopecia areata. For this mouse line, the MHC haplotype is H2-k. The part of the CDR3 DNA that was read is TGTGCCAGCAGCCAAACAGGGGGGGGAGAC. Its protein product is CASSQTGGGD. The complete CDR3 protein is CASSQTGGGDTQYF.